This T cell receptor beta chain was obtained from a study of PD-1 blockade in classical Hodgkin lymphoma. The protocol was immunoSEQ multiplex PCR, while the TCRdb copy is restricted to in-frame clones and leaves out a portion. The table shows about 28,000 clones, with under 80% occurring only once. Specified time point: cycle 4 day 1 (C4D1), after 6 weeks of nivolumab. Every patient relapsed after autologous stem cell transplantation, and brentuximab vedotin exposure varied. CD4+ T cells were purified from thawed PBMCs by magnetic negative selection. There are 17 residues in the CDR3. Germline-derived CDR1 and CDR2 are SNHLY and FYNNEI. Trimming stripped 6 bases from V and 0 bases from J, with 20 bases between.

The receptor was derived from a human donor with classical Hodgkin lymphoma. The chain links TRBV2 to TRBJ1-1; D unresolved. Sequences were derived from CD4+ T cells from blood, sampled before the fourth cycle of nivolumab. The CDR3 region is CASSYERVSSVNTEAFF. In DNA, the CDR3 is TGTGCCAGCAGCTACGAGAGAGTCAGTTCGGTGAACACTGAAGCTTTCTTT.